The 18 T cell receptor beta chains presented below share a single source sample, sequenced in a study of T-cell memory formation after mild COVID-19. MiXCR, applied by TCRdb to the 5' RACE reads, yields one record per CDR3 protein. The table includes roughly 600,000 distinct CDR3 sequences, more than 15% detected once. The source material was PBMCs or a T cell subset sorted from them (not recorded which). All receptors come from an adult woman who had mild COVID-19 (a few samples of this study predate the infection). Cell type and time point are not known.

The rearrangement links TRBV7-2 to TRBJ2-1; 12 bases match TRBD2. The CDR3 length is 17 residues. Germline values: CDR1 SGHTA, CDR2 FQGNSA. V shed 5 bases and J 7 bases; nucleotides not matched to a gene: 12. This CDR3 is CASSIVFLAGGENEQFF. The CDR3, as DNA: TGTGCCAGCAGCATAGTGTTTCTAGCGGGAGGGGAAAATGAGCAGTTCTTC.

This clonotype was picked up a small number of times. The chain uses TRBV18 and TRBJ2-2; D remains ambiguous. Trimming took 0 bases from V and 3 from J, leaving 8 bases between them. The CDR3 totals 15 residues. From germline, CDR1 is KGHSH and CDR2 LQKENI. CDR3 sequence: CASSPPATYTGELFF. Here the CDR3 DNA reads TGTGCCAGCTCACCACCGGCCACTTACACCGGGGAGCTGTTTTTT.

The chain links TRBV12-3 or TRBV12-4 to TRBJ2-2; TRBD2 matches at 9 bases. This CDR3 comprises 14 residues. V lost 6 bases to trimming and J lost 5 bases; unmatched junction nucleotides: 4. The CDR3 reads CASRRTSVTGELFF. CDR3 DNA sequence: TGTGCCAGCAGAAGGACTAGCGTAACCGGGGAGCTGTTTTTT.

V and J are TRBV2 and TRBJ2-7; tentatively, D is TRBD1 (5 bases). Trimming shortened V by 9 bases and J by 0 bases, and 15 bases separated the two germline ends. This CDR3 region has 14 residues. CDR1 is SNHLY, CDR2 FYNNEI, per germline. The CDR3 protein is CARGSGQGSYEQYF. DNA of the CDR3: TGTGCCAGGGGTTCCGGCCAGGGCTCCTACGAGCAGTACTTC. Combining the CDR3 with reference TRBV2 and TRBJ2-7 gives the whole variable domain EPEVTQTPSHQVTQMGQEVILRCVPISNHLYFYWYRQILGQKVEFLVSFYNNEISEKSEIFDDQFSVERPDGSNFTLKIRSTKLEDSAMYFCARGSGQGSYEQYFGPGTRLTVT.

In this sample, this clonotype turned up once. The chain has TRBV14 and TRBJ2-1; TRBD1 aligns across 12 bases. The V segment lost 3 bases and the J segment 5 bases; nucleotides outside the gene matches: 5. Looked up from germline, CDR1 is SGHDN and CDR2 is FVKESK. The CDR3 runs 16 residues. The CDR3 sequence is CASSHSGTGGNNEQFF. The CDR3 DNA sequence: TGTGCCAGCAGCCATTCCGGGACAGGGGGCAACAATGAGCAGTTCTTC.

This clonotype was seen repeatedly, ten times or more. This chain links TRBV6-5 with TRBJ2-6; D tentatively fits TRBD1 or TRBD2 (5 bases each). The germline V and J ends were trimmed by 4 bases and 2 bases, with 9 bases remaining between them. Looked up from germline, CDR1 is MNHEY and CDR2 is SVGAGI. The length of the CDR3 is 15 residues. For the CDR3, the DNA is TGTGCCAGCAGTTTTGGGGGTGCTGGGGCCAACGTCCTGACTTTC. Its translation is CASSFGGAGANVLTF.

This clonotype was counted between two and nine times. The gene calls are TRBV6-6 and TRBJ1-2; 7 bases agree with TRBD1. CDR1 and CDR2 from the germline V gene are MNHNY and SVGAGI (reference sequence). This CDR3 is built from 13 residues. V gave up 4 bases and J gave up 5 bases; unmatched junction bases: 4. The CDR3 loop is CASSLGQRYGYTF. CDR3 DNA: TGTGCCAGCAGTTTGGGACAGCGTTATGGCTACACCTTC.

The rearrangement uses TRBV6-2 or TRBV6-3 and TRBJ2-2; 9 bases agree with TRBD2. The CDR3 length is 17 residues. Looked up from germline, CDR1 is MNHEY and CDR2 is SVGEGT. With 4 bases clipped from V and 1 base from J, the junction kept 7 bases outside the gene matches. The CDR3 is CASSFPGLARNTGELFF. In DNA, the CDR3 is TGTGCCAGCAGTTTTCCGGGACTAGCAAGGAACACCGGGGAGCTGTTTTTT.

This clonotype has a handful of counts. The rearrangement links TRBV23-1 to TRBJ2-7; D is perhaps TRBD1 (6 bases). TRBV23-1 is assigned to the ORF class and has an uncertain function. This CDR3 contains 14 residues. Trimming pared 8 bases from V and 0 bases from J, leaving 14 bases between. DNA of the CDR3: TGCGCCAGCGGCCACAGGGTCCACTCCTACGAGCAGTACTTC. It is translated as CASGHRVHSYEQYF.

The chain employs TRBV27 and TRBJ2-5; maybe TRBD2 (5 bases). The CDR3 has 14 amino acids. With 6 bases removed from V and 4 bases from J, the gap between germline ends came to 15 bases. Germline CDR1 reads MNHEY; CDR2 reads SMNVEV (reference sequence). CDR3 in DNA: TGTGCCAGCAGCCGCCTAGGGAGCAGAGAGACCCAGTACTTC. Translation: CASSRLGSRETQYF.

Ten or more counts support this clonotype. The chain couples TRBV5-1 to TRBJ2-1; 10 nucleotides match TRBD1. CDR3 length: 15 residues. Germline V gives CDR1 SGHRS, CDR2 YFSETQ. V dropped 0 bases and J dropped 7; count of bases not matched to a gene: 4. The CDR3 DNA sequence: TGCGCCAGCAGCTTGGCGGGACAGGGGTGGAATGAGCAGTTCTTC. It is translated as CASSLAGQGWNEQFF.

This clonotype was observed a single time. This chain connects TRBV7-6 to TRBJ2-5; a possible D gene is TRBD2 (7 bases). CDR3 size: 15 residues. V lost 1 base and J lost 9, with 18 bases in between. Germline V gene sequence: CDR1 SGHVS, CDR2 FNYEAQ. The CDR3 loop is CASSLGRGHGGAQYF. CDR3 nucleotides: TGTGCCAGCAGCTTAGGCAGGGGACATGGGGGGGCCCAGTACTTC.

The CDR3 here is CASSYTMGQGSREQYF. DNA for the CDR3: TGTGCCAGCAGTTACACGATGGGACAGGGTAGTCGGGAGCAGTACTTC. V is TRBV6-6 and J is TRBJ2-7; 9 bases fit TRBD1. The trim removed 2 bases at V and 7 bases at J, leaving 12 bases unmatched. This CDR3 comprises 16 residues. Germline CDR1 MNHNY, CDR2 SVGAGI (reference sequence).

The chain combines TRBV20-1 with TRBJ2-1; no clear D gene. Germline-derived CDR1 and CDR2 are DFQATT and SNEGSKA (reference sequence). V was pared by 3 bases and J by 2 bases, with 11 bases between. The CDR3 runs 14 residues. The CDR3 here is CSASNGSAYNEQFF. CDR3 bases: TGCAGTGCTAGTAACGGGTCCGCCTACAATGAGCAGTTCTTC.

This clonotype has a handful of counts. The chain employs TRBV6-6 and TRBJ2-1; possibly TRBD2 for D (7 bases). CDR3 length: 15 residues. Trimming removed 2 bases from V and 9 bases from J, with 17 bases in between. Germline loops: CDR1 MNHNY, CDR2 SVGAGI (reference sequence). The CDR3 reads CASSYGRGGQAEQFF. CDR3 nucleotides: TGTGCCAGCAGTTACGGGAGGGGGGGCCAAGCTGAGCAGTTCTTC.

The chain recombines TRBV4-2 with TRBJ2-7, with TRBD1 matching 8 bases. CDR3 size: 16 residues. The trim removed 4 bases at V and 3 bases at J, leaving 11 bases unmatched. The germline CDR1 and CDR2 sequences are LGHNA and YNFKEQ. The CDR3 here is CASSRTRGQGNYEQYF. CDR3 DNA: TGTGCCAGCAGCCGAACACGCGGACAGGGAAACTACGAGCAGTACTTC.

A few counts support this clonotype. The chain employs TRBV5-1 and TRBJ2-3, with D unresolved. Germline V gene sequence: CDR1 SGHRS, CDR2 YFSETQ. Between the trimmed V and J ends, which lost 4 bases and 4 bases, there was a span of 13 bases. This CDR3 comprises 14 residues. The CDR3 coding sequence is TGCGCCAGCAGCCGAACAGCCGCAGCAGATACGCAGTATTTT. Translation gives CASSRTAAADTQYF.

This clonotype was observed a few times. The chain carries TRBV6-1 and TRBJ2-1, with 8 positions matching TRBD2. The CDR3 spans 14 residues. CDR1 and CDR2 from the germline V gene are MNHNS and SASEGT. J was trimmed by 8 bases and V by 8 bases; bases with no gene match: 11. CDR3 protein: CASDGGGPQYEQFF. In DNA, the CDR3 is TGTGCCAGCGATGGCGGGGGGCCGCAGTATGAGCAGTTCTTC.